A single sample is the source of the 14 T cell receptor beta chains below, sequenced in a study of cytomegalovirus exposure and HLA in healthy donors. Primers: 60 Vbeta forward and 13 Jbeta reverse. TCRdb's table, derived via immunoSEQ multiplex PCR, lists solely in-frame clones and lacks some. This sample has 130,000 or so clones; more than 60% occur once, and the top ten carry 2.5% to 4%. Sequencing was carried out using PBMCs. Receptors were obtained from a man aged 35 to 55 in good health and CMV-seronegative.

This clone was recorded once. V and J are TRBV15 and TRBJ1-2, with TRBD1 as a possible D gene (6 bases). This CDR3 has 12 amino acids. The V end was cut by 0 bases, the J end by 9 bases, with 8 bases between. Per the germline V gene, CDR1 is LNHNV and CDR2 is YYDKDF (reference sequence). The CDR3 DNA is TGTGCCACCAGCAGAGACACAGGGAGCTACACCTTC. Protein product: CATSRDTGSYTF.

The rearrangement uses TRBV27 and TRBJ1-4; TRBD1 might be the D (5 bases). CDR1 and CDR2 from the germline V gene are MNHEY and SMNVEV (reference sequence). V lost 5 bases to trimming and J lost 4 bases, with 17 bases between them. The CDR3 extends over 16 amino acids. DNA of the CDR3: TGTGCCAGCAGTGTTTCCTTAGTAAGGGGTAATGAAAAACTGTTTTTT. This translates into CASSVSLVRGNEKLFF. Drawing the rest from reference TRBV27 and TRBJ1-4, the complete variable domain is EAQVTQNPRYLITVTGKKLTVTCSQNMNHEYMSWYRQDPGLGLRQIYYSMNVEVTDKGDVPEGYKVSRKEKRNFPLILESPSPNQTSLYFCASSVSLVRGNEKLFFGSGTQLSVL.

The rearrangement joins TRBV2 to TRBJ2-2, with 8 bases identical to TRBD1. This CDR3 contains 14 residues. J gave up 6 bases and V 11 bases, and 11 bases lay outside the gene matches. Germline V gene sequence: CDR1 SNHLY, CDR2 FYNNEI. In nucleotides, the CDR3 is TGTGCCGGTGGGGGCCAGGGGGCCGCCGGGGAGCTGTTTTTT. This codes for CAGGGQGAAGELFF.

This chain joins TRBV28 and TRBJ2-3; 8 nucleotides align to TRBD1. The V segment lost 2 bases and the J segment 5 bases; nucleotides outside the gene matches: 12. The CDR3 runs to 17 residues. Looked up from germline, CDR1 is MDHEN and CDR2 is SYDVKM. In nucleotides, the CDR3 is TGTGCCAGCAGTTTAAAGGTGGCAGGGGGCCTGAGAGATACGCAGTATTTT. Amino acid sequence: CASSLKVAGGLRDTQYF.

This clone was found once. The rearrangement links TRBV19 to TRBJ2-7, with 9 bases matching TRBD2. The germline V gene encodes CDR1 LNHDA and CDR2 SQIVND (reference sequence). V trimming: 4 bases; J trimming: 3 bases; junction bases outside the gene matches: 4. The CDR3 length is 14 residues. The CDR3 loop is CASSTMTSGYEQYF. CDR3 DNA: TGTGCCAGTAGTACAATGACTAGCGGCTACGAGCAGTACTTC. The variable domain in full, completed from reference TRBV19 and TRBJ2-7, reads DGGITQSPKYLFRKEGQNVTLSCEQNLNHDAMYWYRQDPGQGLRLIYYSQIVNDFQKGDIAEGYSVSREKKESFPLTVTSAQKNPTAFYLCASSTMTSGYEQYFGPGTRLTVT.

This clone came up a few times. This chain joins TRBV18 and TRBJ2-2, with D possibly TRBD2 on 6 matching bases. The CDR3 has 16 residues. The V gene lost 0 bases and the J gene lost 3 bases, with 11 bases spanning the gap. Germline V gene lookup returns CDR1 KGHSH and CDR2 LQKENI. The CDR3 region is CASSPPGGRDTGELFF. CDR3 nucleotide sequence: TGTGCCAGCTCACCACCGGGAGGCCGTGACACCGGGGAGCTGTTTTTT.

This chain uses TRBV5-1 with TRBJ2-3, with 8 bases identical to TRBD1. CDR1 and CDR2 from the germline V gene are SGHRS and YFSETQ. The CDR3 length is 14 residues. The V and J ends lost 7 bases and 5 bases, in that order; junction bases with no gene match: 9. CDR3 coding DNA: TGCGCCAGCGCGTGGGGGACAGGAGGAGATACGCAGTATTTT. This sequence encodes CASAWGTGGDTQYF.

The chain employs TRBV10-3 and TRBJ1-5, with no clear D. The CDR3 loop spans 12 amino acids. The V gene's germline CDR1 is ENHRY and CDR2 SYGVKD. V lost 3 bases to trimming and J lost 4 bases, with 4 bases between them. The CDR3 is CAISDRNQPQHF. The DNA for the CDR3 is TGTGCCATCAGTGATCGGAATCAGCCCCAGCATTTT.

V usage is TRBV7-9 and J usage is TRBJ1-1; 10 nucleotides match TRBD1. V trimming: 1 base; J trimming: 11 bases; junction bases outside the gene matches: 10. This CDR3 contains 15 residues. CDR1 SEHNR and CDR2 FQNEAQ come from the germline V gene (reference sequence). The CDR3 region is CASSLGGTGVGKAFF. Here the CDR3 DNA reads TGTGCCAGCAGCTTAGGAGGGACAGGGGTTGGAAAGGCTTTCTTT.

The chain uses TRBV18 and TRBJ1-1; 7 bases fit TRBD1. CDR1 and CDR2 from the germline V gene are KGHSH and LQKENI. This CDR3 is built from 14 residues. The J segment lost 1 base and the V segment lost 3 bases, leaving 2 bases of the junction unmatched. For the CDR3, the DNA is TGTGCCAGCTCACCGGGACAGACGAACACTGAAGCTTTCTTT. This encodes CASSPGQTNTEAFF.

The rearrangement links TRBV19 to TRBJ1-3; D may be TRBD1 (5 bases). This CDR3 is built from 17 residues. Trimming removed 7 bases from V and 1 base from J, with 20 bases in between. Germline V gene lookup returns CDR1 LNHDA and CDR2 SQIVND (reference sequence). CDR3 DNA sequence: TGTGCCAGTATTCTACGGGGGACCCAGCTTTCTGGAAACACCATATATTTT. It is translated as CASILRGTQLSGNTIYF. The whole variable domain, remainder taken from reference TRBV19 and TRBJ1-3, is DGGITQSPKYLFRKEGQNVTLSCEQNLNHDAMYWYRQDPGQGLRLIYYSQIVNDFQKGDIAEGYSVSREKKESFPLTVTSAQKNPTAFYLCASILRGTQLSGNTIYFGEGSWLTVV.

The V call is TRBV6-6, the J call TRBJ1-4; the D gene is possibly TRBD1 (5 bases). Germline CDR1 is MNHNY and CDR2 is SVGAGI (reference sequence). Trimming shortened V by 1 base and J by 5 bases, and 11 bases separated the two germline ends. This CDR3 has 15 residues. The CDR3 reads CASSYLQAWNEKLFF. The CDR3 DNA is TGTGCCAGCAGTTACTTACAGGCGTGGAATGAAAAACTGTTTTTT.

The V and J genes are TRBV27 and TRBJ2-2; 8 bases map to TRBD2. Germline CDR1 MNHEY, CDR2 SMNVEV (reference sequence). Trimming took 5 bases from V and 3 from J; bases not matched to a gene: 2. This CDR3 region has 14 residues. The CDR3, as DNA: TGTGCCAGCAGTCCGGGGGGGTACACCGGGGAGCTGTTTTTT. Translated: CASSPGGYTGELFF.

This chain connects TRBV28 to TRBJ2-1; 14 bases fit TRBD2. Germline V CDR1 and CDR2: MDHEN, SYDVKM. The CDR3 is 17 amino acids. The J segment lost 7 bases and the V segment lost 6 bases, leaving 11 bases of the junction unmatched. For the CDR3, the DNA is TGTGCCAGCAGCCTAGGGACTAGCGGGGGTAGTGGGAATGAGCAGTTCTTC. Its protein product is CASSLGTSGGSGNEQFF.